What follows are 32 T cell receptor beta chains derived from one specimen sequenced in a study of T-cell memory formation after mild COVID-19. TCRdb ran MiXCR on the 5' RACE reads and lists one entry per CDR3 protein. Here the sample spans 200,000 to 300,000 distinct CDR3 sequences, about a sixth being singletons. Sequenced material: PBMCs or a T cell subset sorted from them (not recorded which). Every receptor here comes from a man between 18 and 29 years old who had mild COVID-19 (a few samples of this study predate the infection). Cell type and time point are not known.

The chain uses TRBV6-4 and TRBJ2-1; 10 positions agree with TRBD1. V trimming: 7 bases; J trimming: 8 bases; junction bases outside the gene matches: 17. CDR3 length: 17 residues. Germline-derived CDR1 and CDR2 are MRHNA and SNTAGT. The CDR3 loop reads CASMFQGEGQGFHEQFF. The DNA of the CDR3 is TGTGCCAGCATGTTCCAGGGGGAGGGACAGGGGTTTCATGAGCAGTTCTTC.

The J gene is TRBJ1-2, the V gene TRBV5-1; no firm D call. Germline V lookup: CDR1 SGHRS, CDR2 YFSETQ. The CDR3 extends over 12 amino acids. V lost 0 bases and J 6 bases, leaving 6 bases between the germline ends. CDR3 in DNA: TGCGCCAGCAGCTTGGACGCTCATGGCTACACCTTC. It specifies CASSLDAHGYTF.

J is TRBJ2-5 and V is TRBV7-2; perhaps TRBD2 as D (6 bases). The germline CDR1 and CDR2 sequences are SGHTA and FQGNSA. CDR3 length equals 13 residues. Trimming pared 4 bases from V and 3 bases from J, leaving 9 bases between. The CDR3 reads CASSSRREETQYF. The CDR3 DNA follows: TGTGCCAGCAGCTCCCGGAGGGAAGAGACCCAGTACTTC.

The V call is TRBV10-3, the J call TRBJ2-3; TRBD2 might be the D (6 bases). The CDR3 has 21 amino acids. Trimming removed 6 bases at V and 0 bases at J, with 31 bases between. Germline CDR1 reads ENHRY; CDR2 reads SYGVKD. The CDR3 DNA sequence: TGTGCCATCAGGGATCTGAGCCCCCCACCCCCAGGGACTGGGAGCACAGATACGCAGTATTTT. It is translated as CAIRDLSPPPPGTGSTDTQYF.

The gene calls are TRBV4-3 and TRBJ2-2; the match to TRBD1 covers 10 bases. After removal of 0 bases from V and 5 bases from J, the junction contained 9 bases not matched to a gene. Germline V gene sequence: CDR1 LGHNA, CDR2 YSLEER. This CDR3 is built from 18 residues. In nucleotides, the CDR3 is TGCGCCAGCAGCCAAGATCTGACAGGGGGCTCAAGAACCGGGGAGCTGTTTTTT. Protein sequence: CASSQDLTGGSRTGELFF.

The table lists this clonotype with a few counts. This rearrangement joins TRBV3-1 to TRBJ2-2; no definite D call. V was cut by 3 bases and J by 8 bases, with 16 bases left in between. From germline, CDR1 is LGHDT and CDR2 YNNKEL (reference sequence). The CDR3 loop spans 15 amino acids. Here the CDR3 DNA reads TGTGCCAGCAGCCAGTCCCGACTTGGTCGTGGGGAGCTGTTTTTT. The encoded protein is CASSQSRLGRGELFF. Full variable domain (missing parts from reference TRBV3-1 and TRBJ2-2): DTAVSQTPKYLVTQMGNDKSIKCEQNLGHDTMYWYKQDSKKFLKIMFSYNNKELIINETVPNRFSPKSPDKAHLNLHINSLELGDSAVYFCASSQSRLGRGELFFGEGSRLTVL.

By sample fraction, this clonotype is medium-sized. V and J are TRBV5-1 and TRBJ2-2, with D unresolved. The V gene lost 0 bases and the J gene lost 3 bases, with 12 bases spanning the gap. The germline V gene has CDR1 SGHRS and CDR2 YFSETQ. The CDR3 is 16 residues long. The CDR3 loop is CASSLAVGAYTGELFF. In DNA, the CDR3 is TGCGCCAGCAGCTTGGCGGTTGGAGCCTACACCGGGGAGCTGTTTTTT.

The chain recombines TRBV6-2 or TRBV6-3 with TRBJ2-7; D uncertain. The CDR3 is 14 amino acids. Germline loops: CDR1 MNHEY, CDR2 SVGEGT. Trimming pared 4 bases from V and 6 bases from J, leaving 16 bases between. CDR3 bases: TGTGCCAGCAGTTTAGCCGACGTGCGAGGCGAGCAGTACTTC. The encoded protein is CASSLADVRGEQYF.

This clonotype has a handful of counts. The J gene is TRBJ2-3, the V gene TRBV18, with D perhaps TRBD2 (5 bases). The CDR3 totals 15 residues. Trimming shortened V by 3 bases and J by 6 bases, and 16 bases separated the two germline ends. The V gene's germline CDR1 is KGHSH and CDR2 LQKENI. The CDR3 DNA sequence: TGTGCCAGCTCACCCCGGGCACGGGGAGCGGATACGCAGTATTTT. Translation gives CASSPRARGADTQYF.

This clonotype was detected once. This CDR3 is CASSPQGGGYTF. CDR3 nucleotides: TGCGCCAGCAGCCCGCAGGGGGGCGGCTACACCTTC. This chain connects TRBV5-1 to TRBJ1-2; 7 bases are a match to TRBD1. The trim removed 4 bases at V and 8 bases at J, leaving 5 bases unmatched. CDR3 length: 12 amino acids. Germline CDR1 SGHRS, CDR2 YFSETQ.

V gene TRBV7-9 combines with J gene TRBJ1-4, with D possibly being TRBD1 (5 bases). From germline, CDR1 is SEHNR and CDR2 FQNEAQ (reference sequence). The CDR3 consists of 14 residues. V dropped 3 bases and J dropped 8 bases, with 13 bases sitting between them. DNA for the CDR3: TGTGCCAGCAGCTTTGGTCTGGGGGGAGAAAAACTGTTTTTT. Residues: CASSFGLGGEKLFF.

The rearrangement joins TRBV12-3 or TRBV12-4 to TRBJ2-1; D is uncertain. V lost 0 bases to trimming and J lost 2 bases, with 8 bases between them. The CDR3 spans 15 residues. Written as DNA, the CDR3 is TGTGCCAGCAGTTTAGCTGGGTTGACCTACAATGAGCAGTTCTTC. Residues: CASSLAGLTYNEQFF.

This clonotype was seen only a few times. Here the CDR3 DNA reads TGTGCCAGCGGATCGGGGGGGTCCTACGAGCAGTACTTC. It codes for CASGSGGSYEQYF. The V gene is TRBV12-3 or TRBV12-4, the J gene TRBJ2-7, with TRBD2 matching 8 bases. This CDR3 comprises 13 residues. Trimming took 8 bases from V and 1 from J; bases not matched to a gene: 4.

The rearrangement joins TRBV4-3 to TRBJ2-2; possibly TRBD2 for D (6 bases). The germline CDR1 and CDR2 sequences are LGHNA and YSLEER. The CDR3 is 16 residues long. The ends were cut back, 4 bases at V and 10 bases at J, with 22 bases in the middle. CDR3: CASSLTPDYRPPELFF. The CDR3 nucleotides read TGCGCCAGCAGCCTAACCCCGGACTACCGCCCTCCGGAGCTGTTTTTT.

The chain links TRBV7-2 to TRBJ1-5; D ambiguous. This CDR3 contains 16 residues. Germline V gives CDR1 SGHTA, CDR2 FQGNSA. The V gene lost 5 bases and the J gene lost 2 bases, with 16 bases spanning the gap. The CDR3 protein is CASSPEASRGNQPQHF. The DNA for the CDR3 is TGTGCCAGCAGCCCGGAGGCGTCGAGGGGCAATCAGCCCCAGCATTTT. Combining the CDR3 with reference TRBV7-2 and TRBJ1-5 gives the whole variable domain GAGVSQSPSNKVTEKGKDVELRCDPISGHTALYWYRQSLGQGLEFLIYFQGNSAPDKSGLPSDRFSAERTGGSVSTLTIQRTQQEDSAVYLCASSPEASRGNQPQHFGDGTRLSIL.

As to this clonotype: The DNA is left out, because the CDR3 cannot be placed on it with certainty; the CDR3 is given as TCRdb lists it. The chain is built from TRBV7-3 and TRBJ2-2; TRBD2 is the table's D call, not checked against the DNA. The CDR3 comprises 17 residues, both ends counted. Per germline, CDR1 SGHTA and CDR2 FQGTGA. CDR3 sequence: CASSSPLAGRTPGSCFF.

This clonotype was recorded a few times. V and J are TRBV6-5 and TRBJ2-1; 15 bases map to TRBD2. The trim removed 2 bases at V and 12 bases at J, leaving 5 bases unmatched. CDR1 is MNHEY, CDR2 SVGAGI, per germline. This CDR3 has 15 amino acids. In nucleotides, the CDR3 is TGTGCCAGCAGTTACCGGACTAGCGGGGGGGCGATGCAGTTCTTC. It specifies CASSYRTSGGAMQFF.

This clonotype has just a few counts. The chain uses TRBV5-1 and TRBJ1-2; TRBD1 aligns across 11 bases. Germline CDR1 reads SGHRS; CDR2 reads YFSETQ. After removal of 4 bases from V and 8 bases from J, the junction contained 10 bases not matched to a gene. The CDR3 is 15 amino acids. CDR3 sequence: CASSEGTGGNRGYTF. The DNA for the CDR3 is TGCGCCAGCAGCGAGGGGACAGGGGGAAACAGAGGCTACACCTTC. Full variable domain (outside the CDR3, taken from reference TRBV5-1 and TRBJ1-2): KAGVTQTPRYLIKTRGQQVTLSCSPISGHRSVSWYQQTPGQGLQFLFEYFSETQRNKGNFPGRFSGRQFSNSRSEMNVSTLELGDSALYLCASSEGTGGNRGYTFGSGTRLTVV.

This clonotype was detected only a few times. This chain links TRBV6-2 or TRBV6-3 with TRBJ2-7, with 8 bases fitting TRBD1. Germline V lookup: CDR1 MNHEY, CDR2 SVGEGT. After removal of 5 bases from V and 3 bases from J, the junction contained 9 bases not matched to a gene. The CDR3 runs 15 residues. The CDR3 region is CASSTGTGFDYEQYF. The DNA for the CDR3 is TGTGCCAGCAGTACGGGGACAGGTTTCGACTACGAGCAGTACTTC.

Many counts were recorded for this clonotype. This sequence joins TRBV5-1 and TRBJ2-5; TRBD2 agrees at 11 bases. Looked up from germline, CDR1 is SGHRS and CDR2 is YFSETQ. V trimming: 5 bases; J trimming: 2 bases; junction bases outside the gene matches: 11. The CDR3 extends over 17 amino acids. The CDR3 spells CASSPGSGLAAQETQYF. In nucleotides, the CDR3 is TGCGCCAGCAGTCCCGGGTCGGGACTAGCGGCTCAAGAGACCCAGTACTTC.

The chain recombines TRBV7-9 with TRBJ1-6; a possible D gene is TRBD1 (6 bases). Trimming pared 8 bases from V and 6 bases from J, leaving 14 bases between. The CDR3 is made up of 14 amino acids. The germline CDR1 and CDR2 sequences are SEHNR and FQNEAQ (reference sequence). The CDR3 DNA reads as TGTGCCAGCTCTGGAGGGACATCTAATTCACCCCTCCACTTT. It translates to CASSGGTSNSPLHF.

The CDR3 bases are TGTGCCAGCAGCTTAGTTGCCAGGGCCCGCACAGATACGCAGTATTTT. It specifies CASSLVARARTDTQYF. This chain uses TRBV7-2 with TRBJ2-3, with D possibly matching TRBD1 (5 bases). The CDR3 has 16 amino acids. The V and J ends lost 1 base and 1 base respectively, with 12 bases between them. The germline V gene encodes CDR1 SGHTA and CDR2 FQGNSA.

This clonotype was picked up a small number of times. V and J are TRBV4-3 and TRBJ2-2; D not resolved. The CDR3 has 15 residues. Trimming took 3 bases from V and 0 from J, leaving 8 bases between them. Germline CDR1 reads LGHNA; CDR2 reads YSLEER. The CDR3 region is CASSQWSTNTGELFF. The CDR3 coding sequence is TGCGCCAGCAGCCAGTGGAGTACGAACACCGGGGAGCTGTTTTTT.

This clonotype has only a few counts. The chain links TRBV7-6 to TRBJ2-1; D is unresolved. Germline CDR1 SGHVS, CDR2 FNYEAQ. CDR3 length: 15 residues. Trimming stripped 5 bases from V and 0 bases from J, with 11 bases between. The CDR3 sequence is CASSGWSSSYNEQFF. The CDR3 bases are TGTGCCAGCAGCGGCTGGTCTAGCTCCTACAATGAGCAGTTCTTC. The variable domain in full, completed from reference TRBV7-6 and TRBJ2-1, reads GAGVSQSPRYKVTKRGQDVALRCDPISGHVSLYWYRQALGQGPEFLTYFNYEAQQDKSGLPNDRFSAERPEGSISTLTIQRTEQRDSAMYRCASSGWSSSYNEQFFGPGTRLTVL.

This clonotype appeared a few times. J is TRBJ2-3 and V is TRBV7-2; 11 nucleotides agree with TRBD2. V shed 5 bases, J shed 2 bases, and the junction held 6 bases outside the gene matches. Germline assignment: CDR1 SGHTA and CDR2 FQGNSA. CDR3 length: 16 residues. CDR3 bases: TGTGCCAGCAGCCCCTCACTAGCGGGGGCCACAGATACGCAGTATTTT. Its protein is CASSPSLAGATDTQYF.

V usage is TRBV12-3 or TRBV12-4 and J usage is TRBJ1-2, with unresolved D. The CDR3 is made up of 14 amino acids. Between the trimmed V and J ends, which lost 3 bases and 3 bases, there was a span of 11 bases. DNA of the CDR3: TGTGCCAGCAGTTTTTGGCCAGGACACTATGGCTACACCTTC. Translation: CASSFWPGHYGYTF.

The chain combines TRBV4-1 with TRBJ2-3, with D possibly TRBD1 on 6 matching bases. This CDR3 has 13 residues. Germline V CDR1 and CDR2: MGHRA, YSYEKL. The CDR3: CATARQGSDTQYF. The CDR3 coding sequence is TGCGCTACGGCCCGCCAGGGGTCAGATACGCAGTATTTT.

The V gene is TRBV2, the J gene TRBJ1-1; TRBD1 is a possible D gene (5 bases). Trimming removed 6 bases at V and 6 bases at J, with 17 bases between. CDR1 is SNHLY and CDR2 is FYNNEI in the germline V gene. The CDR3 loop spans 14 amino acids. CDR3 nucleotides: TGTGCCAGCAGCAGGGATAGGGGCTCCTCTGAAGCTTTCTTT. Residues: CASSRDRGSSEAFF.

The chain links TRBV4-3 to TRBJ2-5, with a weak D call TRBD2 (6 bases). V was pared by 1 base and J by 7 bases, with 19 bases between. The CDR3 has 16 residues. Germline V gene sequence: CDR1 LGHNA, CDR2 YSLEER. The CDR3 nucleotides are TGCGCCAGCAGCCAAGCCCGGGGGTGGGATCAGGGGACCCAGTACTTC. It yields the protein CASSQARGWDQGTQYF.

The V and J genes are TRBV11-2 and TRBJ2-6; D unresolved. The length of the CDR3 is 13 residues. V lost 5 bases to trimming and J lost 2 bases, with 4 bases between them. The germline V gene encodes CDR1 SGHAT and CDR2 FQNNGV. This chain's CDR3 is CASSITGANVLTF. In DNA, the CDR3 is TGTGCCAGCAGCATAACTGGGGCCAACGTCCTGACTTTC.

DNA for the CDR3: TGTGCCAGCAGCTCTTCTCCGAACACCGGGGAGCTGTTTTTT. It specifies CASSSSPNTGELFF. V gene TRBV11-2 combines with J gene TRBJ2-2, with D unresolved. V was cut by 4 bases and J by 0 bases, with 6 bases left in between. CDR1 SGHAT and CDR2 FQNNGV come from the germline V gene. This CDR3 has 14 residues. Using reference TRBV11-2 and TRBJ2-2 for the parts outside the CDR3, the full variable domain is EAGVAQSPRYKIIEKRQSVAFWCNPISGHATLYWYQQILGQGPKLLIQFQNNGVVDDSQLPKDRFSAERLKGVDSTLKIQPAKLEDSAVYLCASSSSPNTGELFFGEGSRLTVL.

This clonotype appeared a few times. The chain has TRBV4-2 and TRBJ2-1; unclear D gene. The CDR3 has 16 residues. V lost 0 bases, J lost 2 bases, and 11 bases lay in between. Per germline, CDR1 LGHNA and CDR2 YNFKEQ. In nucleotides, the CDR3 is TGTGCCAGCAGCCAAGATATCTGGGGTCCCTACAATGAGCAGTTCTTC. Its protein is CASSQDIWGPYNEQFF.